Following are 28 T cell receptor beta chains from one sample sequenced in a study of radiation and T cells in renal cell carcinoma. Time point of the sample: blood 4 weeks post-SBRT, at nephrectomy. Treatment reported: 15 Gy SBRT to primary tumor, nephrectomy 4 weeks later. Clones were sequenced by immunoSEQ multiplex PCR, and TCRdb holds only the in-frame ones, with some missing. The repertoire holds roughly 61,000 clones, roughly 80% seen once, with roughly 6.8% in the top ten. Sample: blood, taken from a patient whose treatment included radiotherapy and nephrectomy. These receptors were obtained from a man aged 60 to 69 with renal cell carcinoma.

The chain couples TRBV19 to TRBJ2-2; TRBD1 might be the D (5 bases). Trimming left V 4 bases short and J 5 bases short, with 11 bases between. CDR3 size: 14 residues. CDR1 is LNHDA, CDR2 SQIVND, per germline (reference sequence). This CDR3 reads CASSTPYRTGELFF. In DNA form, the CDR3 reads TGTGCCAGTAGTACGCCCTACAGGACCGGGGAGCTGTTTTTT.

This chain joins TRBV15 and TRBJ2-3, with 11 bases matching TRBD2. Germline CDR1 is LNHNV and CDR2 is YYDKDF (reference sequence). The CDR3 has 15 amino acids. With V trimmed by 5 bases and J by 5 bases, 6 bases remained unmatched. CDR3 DNA sequence: TGTGCCACCAGCGCGGGACTAGCGGACCTAGATACGCAGTATTTT. Translated, it gives CATSAGLADLDTQYF.

The chain couples TRBV9 to TRBJ1-4, with D possibly TRBD1 on 5 matching bases. Per the germline V gene, CDR1 is SGDLS and CDR2 is YYNGEE. V lost 4 bases and J 5 bases, leaving 12 bases between the germline ends. This CDR3 has 14 amino acids. This CDR3 is CASSPRGDNEKLFF. In DNA form, the CDR3 reads TGTGCCAGCAGCCCTAGGGGTGACAATGAAAAACTGTTTTTT.

This clone was recorded once. The rearrangement joins TRBV19 to TRBJ2-1; D tentatively reads TRBD1 or TRBD2 (5 bases each). The CDR3 extends over 16 amino acids. Germline values: CDR1 LNHDA, CDR2 SQIVND (reference sequence). The germline V and J ends were trimmed by 5 bases and 0 bases, with 14 bases remaining between them. The CDR3 bases are TGTGCCAGTAGTTTCCGAGGGGCCGGCTCCTACAATGAGCAGTTCTTC. This translates into CASSFRGAGSYNEQFF.

The chain has TRBV7-8 and TRBJ1-1, with 7 nucleotides matching TRBD1. After removal of 3 bases from V and 2 bases from J, the junction contained 3 bases not matched to a gene. This CDR3 contains 14 residues. Looked up from germline, CDR1 is SGHVS and CDR2 is FQNEAQ. In nucleotides, the CDR3 is TGTGCCAGCAGCTTCAGGGGGGAAAACACTGAAGCTTTCTTT. It yields the protein CASSFRGENTEAFF.

The chain has TRBV7-9 and TRBJ2-1; 7 bases match TRBD2. The CDR3 totals 13 residues. In germline, CDR1 is SEHNR, CDR2 FQNEAQ (reference sequence). Losses at the gene ends were 5 bases for V and 12 bases for J; bases not matched to a gene: 10. CDR3 DNA: TGTGCCAGCAGCCCAGAAGCGGGGTTTGGGCAGTTCTTC. Translated: CASSPEAGFGQFF.

The genes are TRBV9 and TRBJ2-2, with 9 positions matching TRBD1. V trimming: 0 bases; J trimming: 7 bases; junction bases outside the gene matches: 4. This CDR3 contains 15 residues. CDR1 is SGDLS, CDR2 YYNGEE, per germline. DNA of the CDR3: TGTGCCAGCAGCGTAGAACAGGGGGCAGTCGGGGAGCTGTTTTTT. Translation: CASSVEQGAVGELFF.

The chain has TRBV7-2 and TRBJ2-4; D is undetermined. In germline, CDR1 is SGHTA, CDR2 FQGNSA. The CDR3 contains 12 residues. The germline V and J ends were trimmed by 4 bases and 5 bases, with 6 bases remaining between them. CDR3 amino acids: CASSSVQNIQYF. The DNA for the CDR3 is TGTGCCAGCAGCTCCGTCCAAAACATTCAGTACTTC.

This sequence joins TRBV6-4 and TRBJ2-1, with a possible D match to TRBD2 (6 bases). CDR1 is MRHNA, CDR2 SNTAGT, per germline. The CDR3 consists of 17 residues. V was pared by 3 bases and J by 2 bases, with 17 bases between. The CDR3 sequence: CASSDSSKGGTYNEQFF. The CDR3 coding sequence is TGTGCCAGCAGTGATTCATCTAAGGGCGGGACCTACAATGAGCAGTTCTTC.

The rearrangement uses TRBV19 and TRBJ2-2; 8 positions match TRBD1. J lost 6 bases, V lost 5 bases, and 2 bases had no gene match. Germline-derived CDR1 and CDR2 are LNHDA and SQIVND (reference sequence). CDR3 size: 13 residues. The CDR3 DNA reads as TGTGCCAGTAGTTCACAGGGGGCCGGGGAGCTGTTTTTT. Residues: CASSSQGAGELFF.

The chain recombines TRBV6-1 with TRBJ2-7; no reliable D call. V gave up 3 bases and J gave up 5 bases, with 11 bases separating them. Germline V gives CDR1 MNHNS, CDR2 SASEGT. This CDR3 has 13 residues. DNA for the CDR3: TGTGCCAGCAGTGAGTCCGGCAGCGACGAGCAGTACTTC. Protein sequence: CASSESGSDEQYF.

The chain links TRBV19 to TRBJ2-3, with unresolved D. Trimming removed 1 base at V and 3 bases at J, with 2 bases between. This CDR3 is built from 12 residues. Germline V gene sequence: CDR1 LNHDA, CDR2 SQIVND (reference sequence). This CDR3 reads CASSIVTDTQYF. The DNA of the CDR3 is TGTGCCAGTAGTATAGTAACAGATACGCAGTATTTT.

The rearrangement links TRBV5-1 to TRBJ2-3; D is possibly TRBD2 (6 bases). Per the germline V gene, CDR1 is SGHRS and CDR2 is YFSETQ. The CDR3 contains 13 residues. With 4 bases removed from V and 6 bases from J, the gap between germline ends came to 12 bases. The CDR3 bases are TGCGCCAGCAGCAGAGGGGAGGCCGATACGCAGTATTTT. Amino acids: CASSRGEADTQYF.

CDR3 amino acids: CAWTSGLGAYEQYV. CDR3 DNA: TGTGCCTGGACCTCGGGACTAGGGGCCTACGAGCAGTACGTC. The chain carries TRBV30 and TRBJ2-7, with TRBD2 matching 8 bases. CDR1 is GTSNPN, CDR2 SVGIG, per germline (reference sequence). CDR3 length: 14 residues. Losses at the gene ends were 4 bases for V and 2 bases for J; bases not matched to a gene: 7.

The chain uses TRBV19 and TRBJ1-2, with no clear D. CDR3 length: 14 residues. From germline, CDR1 is LNHDA and CDR2 SQIVND (reference sequence). Trimming removed 3 bases at V and 6 bases at J, with 14 bases between. This CDR3 reads CASSIGPGGNGYTF. CDR3 sequence (DNA): TGTGCCAGTAGTATTGGGCCAGGTGGAAATGGCTACACCTTC. Full variable domain (outside the CDR3, taken from reference TRBV19 and TRBJ1-2): DGGITQSPKYLFRKEGQNVTLSCEQNLNHDAMYWYRQDPGQGLRLIYYSQIVNDFQKGDIAEGYSVSREKKESFPLTVTSAQKNPTAFYLCASSIGPGGNGYTFGSGTRLTVV.

The chain recombines TRBV29-1 with TRBJ2-1; 11 bases align to TRBD2. The CDR3 runs to 14 residues. Germline CDR1 SQVTM, CDR2 ANQGSEA. After removal of 8 bases from V and 6 bases from J, the junction contained 9 bases not matched to a gene. CDR3 in amino acids: CSTLAGGPGNEQFF. The CDR3, as DNA: TGCAGCACGTTAGCGGGGGGGCCCGGCAATGAGCAGTTCTTC.

The chain couples TRBV7-2 to TRBJ1-5; D might be TRBD1 (5 bases). CDR1 and CDR2 from the germline V gene are SGHTA and FQGNSA. CDR3 size: 13 residues. Trimming took 5 bases from V and 7 from J, leaving 12 bases between them. CDR3 in amino acids: CASSRSGGQPQHF. CDR3 coding DNA: TGTGCCAGCAGCCGAAGCGGGGGGCAGCCCCAGCATTTT.

The J gene is TRBJ2-7, the V gene TRBV5-1; D remains ambiguous. The V gene lost 4 bases and the J gene lost 2 bases, with 13 bases spanning the gap. The CDR3 length is 14 residues. In germline, CDR1 is SGHRS, CDR2 YFSETQ. The CDR3 nucleotides read TGCGCCAGCAGCCCCGACCGCGGTCCCTACGAGCAGTACGTC. Translated: CASSPDRGPYEQYV.

The chain has TRBV6-6 and TRBJ2-7; D might be TRBD1 (7 bases). Looked up from germline, CDR1 is MNHNY and CDR2 is SVGAGI (reference sequence). The CDR3 loop spans 16 amino acids. Trimming shortened V by 7 bases and J by 2 bases, and 21 bases separated the two germline ends. The CDR3 sequence is CASTGTAGQITYEQYF. The CDR3 region has the DNA TGTGCCAGCACCGGGACCGCGGGACAGATCACCTACGAGCAGTACTTC.

The genes are TRBV11-3 and TRBJ2-3; 11 bases are a match to TRBD2. CDR1 and CDR2 (germline): SGHNT, YENEEA. The junction had 10 bases not matched to a gene; V was cut back by 6 bases and J by 2 bases. This CDR3 is 17 amino acids long. This chain's CDR3 is CASSFKTSGAFTDTQYF. The CDR3 coding sequence is TGTGCCAGCAGTTTCAAGACTAGCGGGGCCTTCACAGATACGCAGTATTTT. Filled out from reference TRBV11-3 and TRBJ2-3, the complete variable domain reads EAGVVQSPRYKIIEKKQPVAFWCNPISGHNTLYWYLQNLGQGPELLIRYENEEAVDDSQLPKDRFSAERLKGVDSTLKIQPAELGDSAVYLCASSFKTSGAFTDTQYFGPGTRLTVL.

The sample holds a few counts of this clone. This sequence joins TRBV12-5 and TRBJ1-1, with D unresolved. CDR1 and CDR2 from the germline V gene are LGHNT and FRNRAP. The CDR3 runs to 17 residues. The germline V and J ends were trimmed by 3 bases and 6 bases, with 23 bases remaining between them. The CDR3 coding sequence is TGTGCTAGTGGTTTCCCTAGCATGCCCCGGGTGTTCGCTGAAGCTTTCTTT. As protein: CASGFPSMPRVFAEAFF.

Only a few counts were recorded for this clone. The V call is TRBV30, the J call TRBJ1-5; the match to TRBD1 covers 7 bases. CDR3 length: 14 amino acids. Germline CDR1 GTSNPN, CDR2 SVGIG (reference sequence). The J segment lost 5 bases and the V segment lost 1 base, leaving 5 bases of the junction unmatched. The CDR3 loop is CAWSEGTVDQPQHF. CDR3 bases: TGTGCCTGGAGTGAAGGGACAGTGGATCAGCCCCAGCATTTT.

The chain uses TRBV5-6 and TRBJ1-1; D is ambiguous. CDR1 SGHDT and CDR2 YYEEEE come from the germline V gene. The CDR3 is 14 residues long. Trimming cost V 0 bases and J 1 base, with 7 bases left between them. The CDR3 DNA reads TGTGCCAGCAGCTTGGTAGGCGGGAACACTGAAGCTTTCTTT. Its protein product is CASSLVGGNTEAFF.

The rearrangement joins TRBV11-3 to TRBJ2-2; D possibly corresponds to TRBD2 (6 bases). The germline gives CDR1 SGHNT, CDR2 YENEEA. The CDR3 is made up of 14 amino acids. V was cut by 3 bases and J by 4 bases, with 9 bases left in between. In nucleotides, the CDR3 is TGTGCCAGCAGCTTTGCCGGGGGCACCGGGGAGCTGTTTTTT. This translates into CASSFAGGTGELFF.

The chain is built from TRBV20-1 and TRBJ1-2; D gene ambiguous. The ends were cut back, 3 bases at V and 8 bases at J, with 10 bases in the middle. The CDR3 extends over 11 amino acids. In germline, CDR1 is DFQATT, CDR2 SNEGSKA (reference sequence). CDR3 coding DNA: TGCAGTGCTAGTACATTTTTCGGCTACACCTTC. It yields the protein CSASTFFGYTF.

This clone turned up a few times. The chain joins TRBV7-6 to TRBJ2-1; D gene ambiguous. The CDR3 runs 13 residues. Germline CDR1 reads SGHVS; CDR2 reads FNYEAQ. V shed 5 bases and J shed 4 bases, with 9 bases lying between them. CDR3: CASSRTPYNEQFF. CDR3 nucleotide sequence: TGTGCCAGCAGCCGGACCCCTTACAATGAGCAGTTCTTC.

The chain uses TRBV5-1 and TRBJ1-2; 8 bases are shared with TRBD1. This CDR3 is 15 amino acids long. V trimming: 4 bases; J trimming: 3 bases; junction bases outside the gene matches: 8. Looked up from germline, CDR1 is SGHRS and CDR2 is YFSETQ. This CDR3 reads CASSARGQIDYGYTF. CDR3 nucleotides: TGCGCCAGCAGCGCCAGGGGGCAAATTGACTATGGCTACACCTTC.

This rearrangement joins TRBV27 to TRBJ2-5, with D unclear. V lost 2 bases and J lost 3, with 10 bases in between. The CDR3 spans 14 residues. Germline CDR1 MNHEY, CDR2 SMNVEV (reference sequence). CDR3 region: CASSLRLGKETQYF. The CDR3 region has the DNA TGTGCCAGCAGTTTAAGGCTAGGGAAAGAGACCCAGTACTTC.